This section outlines one TCR beta chain sequence together with its context. Only in-frame clones appear in the TCRdb table, and some are missing; sequencing was by immunoSEQ multiplex PCR. The table records 300,000 to 400,000 clones, roughly 86% of them present only once. These data originate in a study of blood T cell repertoires in COVID-19. Across the study: Samples came from the United States, Italy and Spain, spanning acute and convalescent COVID-19.

This CDR3 spans 14 amino acids. V lost 7 bases to trimming and J lost 2 bases, with 15 bases between them. CDR1 is MNHNS, CDR2 SASEGT, per germline. The chain has TRBV6-1 and TRBJ2-7; tentative D call: TRBD2 (5 bases). The sequence was obtained from a woman aged 55 to 70 with COVID-19, enrolled during active disease. The sample consisted of peripheral blood. DNA for the CDR3: TGTGCCAGCATGTCCTCGGGAAGTGCCTACGAGCAGTACTTC. Amino acid sequence: CASMSSGSAYEQYF.